Here is one T cell receptor beta chain with its context. This table comes from immunoSEQ multiplex PCR, and its TCRdb copy is limited to in-frame clones, with some not included. The repertoire consists of approximately 210,000 clones, with approximately 94% occurring once and the leading ten covering roughly 0.7%. This sample was included in a study of blood T cell repertoires in COVID-19. This CDR3 has 9 amino acids. The germline V gene has CDR1 SGHVS and CDR2 FQNEAQ. Trimming pared 5 bases from V and 11 bases from J, leaving 6 bases between. Seattle participants joined during active infection and were tracked over time.

The chain employs TRBV7-8 and TRBJ1-2; D uncertain. This TCR came from a man between 25 and 39 years old with COVID-19, enrolled during active disease. Sequencing used peripheral blood. The CDR3 region is CASSPSYTF. The CDR3 coding sequence is TGTGCCAGCAGCCCCAGTTACACCTTC.